Listed below are T cell receptor beta chains from one sample, sequenced in a study of blood T cell repertoires in COVID-19. The repertoire was sequenced with immunoSEQ multiplex PCR; TCRdb's copy has only in-frame clones and lacks some. The sample consists of about 64,000 clones, 90% of them appearing once. The sample consisted of peripheral blood. The receptors originated from an elderly woman with active COVID-19. CDR3s leave out the opening cysteine and the closing phenylalanine or tryptophan.

V gene	J gene	CDR3 protein
TRBV2	TRBJ1-6	ASTSDRVYNSPLH
TRBV7-8	TRBJ2-7	ASSLSGTRDEQY
TRBV11-2	TRBJ2-3	ASRFGQGWSDTQY
TRBV5-6	TRBJ2-1	ASSLLGLAGGPGVEQF
TRBV4-1	TRBJ2-7	ASSEVGGYEQY
TRBV5-8	TRBJ1-4	ASSLGRGATNEKLF
TRBV5-1	TRBJ2-7	ASSGTGEEQY
TRBV11-3	TRBJ1-1	ASSARGFNTEAF
TRBV28	TRBJ1-4	ASSPRTATNEKLF
TRBV28	TRBJ1-2	ASSTGQGAEHGYT
TRBV7-8	TRBJ2-3	ASSLVERGGRDTQY
TRBV6-5	TRBJ1-2	ASRTGTGVYGYT
TRBV6-5	TRBJ2-3	ASSPLAGGTDTQY
TRBV2	TRBJ1-2	ASIRDNYGYT
TRBV5-6	TRBJ1-1	ASSFGGDTEAF
TRBV6-5	TRBJ1-4	ASRLQGGEKLF
TRBV28	TRBJ2-3	ASTQLAGGVDTQY
TRBV5-1	TRBJ2-7	ASSPRVGGVGNEQY
TRBV9	TRBJ1-2	ASSFTATGTYGYT
TRBV3-1/TRBV3-2	TRBJ2-5	ASSQAGRETQY
TRBV5-5	TRBJ2-7	ASSPTSGTSEQY
TRBV9	TRBJ2-6	ATRTGNGANVLT
TRBV11-2	TRBJ2-5	ASSSGYQETQY
TRBV5-4	TRBJ2-1	ASSMDRGTRNEQF
TRBV5-6	TRBJ2-2	ASSSRLAGDTGELF
TRBV19	TRBJ2-7	ASSIQPGGGGYEQY
TRBV7-9	TRBJ2-1	ASSFGLAGNEQF
TRBV5-6	TRBJ1-2	ASSPPGQGNYGYT
TRBV9	TRBJ2-3	ASSVFFGSGRRTDTQY
TRBV6-5	TRBJ1-2	ASSYAMRAGGGYT
TRBV20-1	TRBJ2-4	SASTAVSGSFWNIQY
TRBV19	TRBJ1-1	ASSAGTGNEAF
TRBV28	TRBJ2-7	ASGKAATYEQY
TRBV3-1/TRBV3-2	TRBJ1-2	ASSQATGNRNGYT
TRBV3-1/TRBV3-2	TRBJ2-7	ASSRVGAAGSYEQY